This T cell receptor beta chain is from a study of human thymus T cells. Overall study results and limits: Within thymic and blood repertoires, V and J gene usage appeared to be biased.

Clones were sequenced by immunoSEQ multiplex PCR, and TCRdb holds only the in-frame ones, with some missing. The sample lists approximately 46,000 clones; around 95% were seen once. The germline V gene encodes CDR1 MGHDK and CDR2 SYGVNS. V was cut by 11 bases and J by 1 base, with 9 bases left in between. The CDR3 loop spans 12 amino acids. All available leukocytes, rather than a set cell count, yielded the blood DNA. In the case of this clone: Its antigen is not known.

The specimen was blood. V is TRBV25-1 and J is TRBJ2-4; D might be TRBD2 (6 bases). The sequence derives from a girl under two years old with a congenital heart defect but otherwise immunologically healthy. Here the CDR3 reads CAAGTAKNIQYF. DNA of the CDR3: TGTGCCGCGGGGACGGCCAAAAACATTCAGTACTTC.